Listed below are T cell receptor beta chains from one sample, sequenced in a study of T-cell reconstitution after alpha-beta-depleted transplantation in children. TCRdb redid the calling of the PCR reads with MiXCR, one entry per CDR3 protein. The sample has some 220,000 distinct CDR3 sequences; around 9.6% are singletons. Here the sequenced sample was PBMCs from the stem cell graft donor, taken from the stem cell graft. These receptors came from a human donor who donated a stem cell graft to a child with acute lymphoblastic leukemia. Each CDR3 is given without its conserved first and last residue.

>11|TRBV9
ASSGGPSDTQY
>13|TRBV5-5
ASSPGQGMDNEQF
>11|TRBV5-1
ASSMDRVDEQF
>11|TRBV6-1
ASGADGNTEAF
>14|TRBV11-2
ASSNPLRSGANVLT
>14|TRBV20-1
SARAADSATNEKLF
>10|TRBV3-1
ASSSTGETQY
>12|TRBV7-8
ASSLATTFTEAF
>12|TRBV27
ASSHHRDGGELF
>12|TRBV20-1
SARDQGTAYEQY
>9|TRBV29-1
SVVRQNGYT
>13|TRBV7-9
AVSIVGQGPDTQY
>10|TRBV20-1
SARDSNQPQH
>11|TRBV9
ASSDTRTGQQF
>10|TRBV12-3/TRBV12-4
ASSINNQPQH
>13|TRBV18
ASSPRDLSFETQY
>12|TRBV10-2
ASSESWVNYGYT
>15|TRBV5-1
GSSPSSGGAETDTQY
>11|TRBV20-1
SARGDPPEPQH
>10|TRBV10-3
AISDGTGGYT
>11|TRBV11-2
ASSLVRRGELF
>13|TRBV6-1
ASSTGGSGANVLT
>13|TRBV10-2
ASRGTSISYNEQF
>10|TRBV5-1
ASSLGDHGYT
>13|TRBV29-1
SVGEMGAVNTEAF
>13|TRBV5-1
ASSLDWTSTDTQY
>13|TRBV11-3
ASSQTRTGKNEQF
>14|TRBV12-3/TRBV12-4
ASSPRTGWGNQPQH
>11|TRBV29-1
SAYRGLNTEAF
>11|TRBV27
ASSLKGGAEAF
>13|TRBV10-2
ASSLGDIPNEKLF
>14|TRBV6-1
ASNIRGAIGNTEAF
>11|TRBV11-2
ASSLGGEETQY
>9|TRBV29-1
SVASRGKLF
>14|TRBV5-1
ASSPGTDFDWAPLH
>11|TRBV5-1
ASTETGGFEAF
>13|TRBV20-1
SARLAGGPYNEQF
>11|TRBV7-2
ASSYQEGDGYT
>14|TRBV6-1
ASSDQGGISNQPQH
>11|TRBV7-9
ASSLTGERPQH
>12|TRBV24-1
ATSDSGTGPEQY
>13|TRBV4-1
ASSQDLGLQETQY
>9|TRBV12-3/TRBV12-4
ASSLNYGYT
>16|TRBV4-1
ASSQVMGVVSTKNEAF
>9|TRBV2
ASSDHYEQY
>13|TRBV3-1
ASSQERQGSNTIY